This T cell receptor beta chain was observed in a study of T cell responses to AZD1222 COVID-19 vaccine. With respect to this clone: Antigen specificity is unknown.

Study findings and constraints: Donors in the cohort were predominantly white British and more often female, and clonal diversity was possibly underestimated.

CDR3 size: 15 residues. Germline CDR1 is LNHNV and CDR2 is YYDKDF (reference sequence). With 1 base removed from V and 0 bases from J, the gap between germline ends came to 7 bases. Libraries were prepared by immunoSEQ multiplex PCR; TCRdb keeps only in-frame clonotypes and omits some of them. The data show roughly 120,000 clones, with about 91% seen just once and around 9.6% held by the top ten. The rearrangement joins TRBV15 to TRBJ1-3; the D gene is possibly TRBD1 (5 bases). This specimen was peripheral blood, taken on day 0 of AZD1222 vaccination. This TCR derives from an adult in good health. This CDR3 reads CATSRGQSSGNTIYF. The CDR3 DNA sequence: TGTGCCACCAGCAGAGGACAGAGCTCTGGAAACACCATATATTTT.